The 16 T cell receptor beta chains presented below share a single source sample, sequenced in a study of blood T cells in healthy people across ages (dated by TCRdb to the mid-2010s). Library method: 5' RACE. The sample was run on an Illumina HiSeq 2500. A second PCR of roughly 6 to 11 cycles was performed with a sample-barcoded 5' primer and a J-beta primer mix. The public reads were quality trimmed at Q25 with fastp and then assembled into clones with MiXCR by TCRdb, keeping productive beta chains. Each record represents a unique CDR3 protein, reported with the most common genes and DNA among its rows. The sample table shows hundreds of thousands of distinct CDR3 sequences, and 43% are seen once. Of the sample, under 25% falls within the top ten clones. The sample comprised blood. The receptor set was obtained from a woman aged 55-70 years in good health.

The CDR3 spells CSASRGTLAGSGKADTQYF. The CDR3 DNA reads TGCAGTGCTAGTAGAGGAACCCTAGCGGGATCGGGAAAAGCAGATACGCAGTATTTT. This chain connects TRBV20-1 to TRBJ2-3, with TRBD2 matching 9 bases. Losses at the gene ends were 3 bases for V and 4 bases for J; bases not matched to a gene: 20. The CDR3 loop spans 19 amino acids. The V gene's germline CDR1 is DFQATT and CDR2 SNEGSKA (reference sequence).

In this sample, this clonotype turned up many times. The chain links TRBV4-2 to TRBJ1-2, with a tentative D call TRBD1 (5 bases). Trimming left V 0 bases short and J 1 base short, with 9 bases between. The germline V gene has CDR1 LGHNA and CDR2 YNFKEQ. The CDR3 sequence is 15 residues long. In DNA form, the CDR3 reads TGTGCCAGCAGCCAAGATCCGGGACTTAACTATGGCTACACCTTC. Its translation: CASSQDPGLNYGYTF.

V usage is TRBV29-1 and J usage is TRBJ2-7; the D gene is possibly TRBD2 (6 bases). Germline lookup yields CDR1 SQVTM and CDR2 ANQGSEA. This CDR3 has 13 amino acids. V lost 1 base, J lost 3 bases, and 10 bases lay in between. CDR3 in DNA: TGCAGCGTTGAAGGGCTAGCGAACTACGAGCAGTACTTC. As protein: CSVEGLANYEQYF.

The DNA of the CDR3 is TGCAGTGCTGGAGCTGTTGCGGGAGGGAGGTATGAGCAGTTCTTC. Protein: CSAGAVAGGRYEQFF. The genes are TRBV20-1 and TRBJ2-1; 9 nucleotides match TRBD2. The trim removed 5 bases at V and 8 bases at J, leaving 13 bases unmatched. Per the germline V gene, CDR1 is DFQATT and CDR2 is SNEGSKA (reference sequence). The length of the CDR3 is 15 residues.

This clonotype was recorded a few times. The chain couples TRBV2 to TRBJ2-7; unclear D gene. Germline values: CDR1 SNHLY, CDR2 FYNNEI. CDR3 length: 12 residues. V was shortened by 6 bases and J by 4 bases, with 10 bases between the two germline ends. The CDR3 reads CASRGSAYEQYF. CDR3 bases: TGTGCCAGCAGGGGGTCGGCTTACGAGCAGTACTTC.

The table lists this clonotype with many counts. The chain combines TRBV20-1 with TRBJ2-1, with TRBD2 identical over 10 bases. With V trimmed by 5 bases and J by 1 base, 11 bases remained unmatched. This CDR3 has 17 amino acids. Germline V gives CDR1 DFQATT, CDR2 SNEGSKA (reference sequence). In DNA, the CDR3 is TGCAGTGCTCCCCACCGACTAGCGGGTAAATCCTACAATGAGCAGTTCTTC. Residues: CSAPHRLAGKSYNEQFF.

The CDR3 sequence is CASSLERNEQYF. The CDR3 DNA reads as TGTGCCAGCAGTTTGGAAAGAAACGAGCAGTACTTC. The chain joins TRBV12-3 or TRBV12-4 to TRBJ2-7; D not certain. The CDR3 length is 12 residues. V was shortened by 3 bases and J by 5 bases, with 8 bases between the two germline ends.

The rearrangement uses TRBV14 and TRBJ2-7; 8 positions agree with TRBD1. The junction had 3 bases not matched to a gene; V was cut back by 1 base and J by 1 base. CDR3 length equals 15 residues. CDR1 and CDR2 (germline): SGHDN, FVKESK. The CDR3 spells CASSQGRGLSYEQYF. In DNA, the CDR3 is TGTGCCAGCAGCCAAGGCAGGGGGCTATCCTACGAGCAGTACTTC.

This clonotype showed up just a few times. The chain has TRBV11-2 and TRBJ2-5; D is uncertain. Germline V CDR1 and CDR2: SGHAT, FQNNGV. Between the trimmed V and J ends, which lost 0 bases and 5 bases, there was a span of 13 bases. CDR3 length: 15 amino acids. The CDR3 region has the DNA TGTGCCAGCAGCTTAGACCCCCGACAAAGGGAGACCCAGTACTTC. Amino acids: CASSLDPRQRETQYF.

The genes are TRBV6-5 and TRBJ2-1; D is possibly TRBD2 (6 bases). This CDR3 is built from 14 residues. The V gene's germline CDR1 is MNHEY and CDR2 SVGAGI. Trimming shortened V by 6 bases and J by 6 bases, and 15 bases separated the two germline ends. The CDR3 bases are TGTGCCAGCAGATTACGCGGGAACGGCAATGAGCAGTTCTTC. Translating gives CASRLRGNGNEQFF.

This clonotype was found a few times. The chain links TRBV29-1 to TRBJ2-7; no clear D gene. The germline V gene has CDR1 SQVTM and CDR2 ANQGSEA. Trimming stripped 4 bases from V and 0 bases from J, with 7 bases between. This CDR3 has 12 amino acids. The DNA for the CDR3 is TGCAGCGTTGGGGGTCCCTCCTACGAGCAGTACTTC. Translated: CSVGGPSYEQYF.

This sequence joins TRBV7-9 and TRBJ1-5; D not resolved. CDR3 length equals 15 residues. Trimming took off 4 bases at V and 3 bases at J, with 13 bases between the two ends. Per the germline V gene, CDR1 is SEHNR and CDR2 is FQNEAQ (reference sequence). CDR3 sequence: CASSSMDGNNQPQHF. The DNA for the CDR3 is TGTGCCAGCAGCTCAATGGACGGAAACAATCAGCCCCAGCATTTT.

This rearrangement joins TRBV20-1 to TRBJ1-5, with 8 bases identical to TRBD1. V dropped 7 bases and J dropped 6; count of bases not matched to a gene: 11. The CDR3 has 14 residues. Germline values: CDR1 DFQATT, CDR2 SNEGSKA (reference sequence). In nucleotides, the CDR3 is TGCAGTGTGGGAACAGGGGGAGCTTCTCAGCCCCAGCATTTT. This codes for CSVGTGGASQPQHF.

V gene TRBV20-1 combines with J gene TRBJ2-1; 7 bases match TRBD2. V dropped 6 bases and J dropped 5; count of bases not matched to a gene: 7. This CDR3 is built from 13 residues. CDR1 DFQATT and CDR2 SNEGSKA come from the germline V gene (reference sequence). The CDR3, as DNA: TGCAGTGCAGGGCCTAGCGGAAACAATGAGCAGTTCTTC. Amino acid sequence: CSAGPSGNNEQFF.

This clonotype occurred a few times. The V and J genes are TRBV28 and TRBJ2-3, with TRBD2 matching over 9 bases. The CDR3 loop spans 17 amino acids. J gave up 3 bases and V 5 bases, and 12 bases lay outside the gene matches. The germline V gene has CDR1 MDHEN and CDR2 SYDVKM. CDR3 nucleotides: TGTGCCAGCAGTCCTATGGCGGCGGGGGGGGCGACAGATACGCAGTATTTT. Its translation is CASSPMAAGGATDTQYF. The full variable domain, its missing parts supplied by reference TRBV28 and TRBJ2-3, is DVKVTQSSRYLVKRTGEKVFLECVQDMDHENMFWYRQDPGLGLRLIYFSYDVKMKEKGDIPEGYSVSREKKERFSLILESASTNQTSMYLCASSPMAAGGATDTQYFGPGTRLTVL.

The chain is built from TRBV14 and TRBJ2-7; D not resolved. The CDR3 length is 13 residues. Germline V gives CDR1 SGHDN, CDR2 FVKESK. Trimming left V 1 base short and J 4 bases short, with 8 bases between. CDR3 loop: CASSQGALYEQYF. The DNA of the CDR3 is TGTGCCAGCAGCCAAGGGGCGCTTTACGAGCAGTACTTC.